This paragraph reports one T cell receptor (beta chain). The sample carries other DNA sequences with the same CDR3. Assignments of participants to cohorts depended upon their own reported clinical history. Trimming cost V 0 bases and J 0 bases, with 6 bases left between them. The CDR3 is 14 amino acids. Germline CDR1 is SGHNT and CDR2 is YYREEE (reference sequence). Measured with immunoSEQ multiplex PCR; TCRdb has only the in-frame clones, and not every one. This table has around 150,000 clones, around 80% appearing once. The source of the sample is a study of blood T cell repertoires in COVID-19. Study context: From T cells, B-cell-depleted T cells, or PBMCs came the material, which was cDNA or gDNA.

The sequencing sample was made of PBMCs or T cells enriched from blood (not recorded which). The chain employs TRBV5-4 and TRBJ1-1; no firm D call. This TCR was sampled from a man aged 50-60 years who had recovered from COVID-19. The CDR3 sequence: CASSLGGLNTEAFF. The CDR3 nucleotides read TGTGCCAGCAGCTTGGGAGGATTGAACACTGAAGCTTTCTTT.